Presented here are 31 T cell receptor beta chains from one specimen sequenced in a study of cytomegalovirus exposure and HLA in healthy donors. Researchers ran the PCR with 60 Vbeta and 13 Jbeta primers. Clones were read by immunoSEQ multiplex PCR, and TCRdb kept only the in-frame ones, dropping some. The sample yields 200,000 to 250,000 clones, 85% seen once. Sequenced material: PBMCs. These receptor sequences come from a human donor in good health.

The CDR3 region has the DNA TGTGCCAGCAGCTTATCTAGCGGGAGATTCAACGAGCAGTACTTC. Its protein product is CASSLSSGRFNEQYF. V usage is TRBV7-2 and J usage is TRBJ2-7; TRBD2 matches at 10 bases. Germline V lookup: CDR1 SGHTA, CDR2 FQGNSA. The CDR3 extends over 15 amino acids. V lost 2 bases, J lost 5 bases, and 6 bases stayed unmatched.

The chain links TRBV13 to TRBJ1-1, with D uncertain. This CDR3 is 14 amino acids long. Germline CDR1 PRHDT, CDR2 FYEKMQ (reference sequence). Deletions cut 5 bases from V and 5 bases from J, with 15 bases between. CDR3 nucleotide sequence: TGTGCCAGCAGCCCCCCGACCCCGAGGACTGAAGCTTTCTTT. This codes for CASSPPTPRTEAFF.

The chain recombines TRBV9 with TRBJ2-7, with D hard to call. The germline gives CDR1 SGDLS, CDR2 YYNGEE. V lost 0 bases and J 0 bases, leaving 10 bases between the germline ends. The CDR3 consists of 15 residues. The CDR3 reads CASSVGGLPSYEQYF. The CDR3 coding sequence is TGTGCCAGCAGCGTAGGAGGTCTGCCCTCCTACGAGCAGTACTTC.

The CDR3 loop reads CASSEMGTGVYEQYF. The CDR3 nucleotides read TGTGCCAGCAGTGAAATGGGGACAGGGGTCTACGAGCAGTACTTC. The rearrangement uses TRBV6-1 and TRBJ2-5, with 10 bases fitting TRBD1. With the DNA end fitting TRBJ2-7 better, the J assignment may be wrong. This CDR3 comprises 15 residues. In germline, CDR1 is MNHNS, CDR2 SASEGT.

This clone was seen a few times. CDR3 region: CAISVQTGGNEKLFF. CDR3 in DNA: TGTGCCATCAGTGTCCAGACAGGGGGGAATGAAAAACTGTTTTTT. The chain employs TRBV10-3 and TRBJ1-4; 9 bases match TRBD1. CDR1 is ENHRY, CDR2 SYGVKD, per germline. This CDR3 has 15 residues. V gave up 4 bases and J gave up 5 bases; unmatched junction bases: 5.

The rearrangement links TRBV5-1 to TRBJ2-7; D remains unclear. The CDR3 length is 13 residues. Trimming removed 5 bases at V and 0 bases at J, with 9 bases between. Germline values: CDR1 SGHRS, CDR2 YFSETQ. The CDR3 DNA sequence: TGCGCCAGCAGTAAAGACATCTCCTACGAGCAGTACTTC. Protein product: CASSKDISYEQYF.

The V and J genes are TRBV19 and TRBJ2-3, with D maybe TRBD2 (5 bases). V gave up 3 bases and J gave up 3 bases, with 16 bases separating them. In germline, CDR1 is LNHDA, CDR2 SQIVND (reference sequence). The CDR3 length is 16 residues. The CDR3 loop reads CASSMDSTLGTDTQYF. The CDR3 nucleotides are TGTGCCAGTAGTATGGACTCCACCTTGGGGACAGATACGCAGTATTTT.

The chain is built from TRBV18 and TRBJ1-2; D remains unclear. CDR1 and CDR2 (germline): KGHSH, LQKENI. Trimming took 5 bases from V and 2 from J, leaving 18 bases between them. The CDR3 contains 16 residues. The CDR3 protein is CASSRGSPAGNYGYTF. CDR3 DNA: TGTGCCAGCTCAAGAGGATCCCCCGCGGGGAACTATGGCTACACCTTC.

The chain uses TRBV5-8 and TRBJ2-7, with TRBD1 matching 7 bases. Germline CDR1 reads SGHTS; CDR2 reads YDEGEE. The CDR3 length is 15 residues. The junction had 11 bases not matched to a gene; V was cut back by 4 bases and J by 4 bases. CDR3 sequence: CASSPGQPFQYEQYF. CDR3 sequence (DNA): TGTGCCAGCAGCCCGGGACAGCCCTTCCAATACGAGCAGTACTTC.

V gene TRBV19 combines with J gene TRBJ1-4, with D tentatively TRBD1 (5 bases). This CDR3 contains 14 residues. V shed 8 bases and J shed 4 bases, with 14 bases lying between them. Per germline, CDR1 LNHDA and CDR2 SQIVND (reference sequence). As DNA, the CDR3 is TGTGCCAGTGGGGGGAGACAGATTAATGAAAAACTGTTTTTT. This codes for CASGGRQINEKLFF.

The chain carries TRBV11-2 and TRBJ1-1; D uncertain. CDR3 length: 14 amino acids. CDR1 and CDR2 (germline): SGHAT, FQNNGV. Trimming stripped 1 base from V and 5 bases from J, with 11 bases between. CDR3 nucleotides: TGTGCCAGCAGCTTAGTCACGACTTATACTGAAGCTTTCTTT. Translated: CASSLVTTYTEAFF. Based on the CDR3 plus reference TRBV11-2 and TRBJ1-1, the full variable domain is EAGVAQSPRYKIIEKRQSVAFWCNPISGHATLYWYQQILGQGPKLLIQFQNNGVVDDSQLPKDRFSAERLKGVDSTLKIQPAKLEDSAVYLCASSLVTTYTEAFFGQGTRLTVV.

This clone was recorded only once. V usage is TRBV28 and J usage is TRBJ1-2; D is possibly TRBD1 (5 bases). Trimming took 1 base from V and 8 from J, leaving 8 bases between them. Germline CDR1 and CDR2: MDHEN and SYDVKM. This CDR3 is 12 amino acids long. DNA of the CDR3: TGTGCCAGCAGTTTATCCAGGGCGGGCTACACCTTC. Its translation: CASSLSRAGYTF.

The gene calls are TRBV4-3 and TRBJ1-1; the D is unclear. The CDR3 is 18 residues long. V lost 0 bases to trimming and J lost 1 base, with 18 bases between them. Germline assignment: CDR1 LGHNA and CDR2 YSLEER. The CDR3 loop is CASSQETAFSLGNTEAFF. The CDR3 DNA follows: TGCGCCAGCAGCCAAGAAACGGCTTTTAGCTTGGGGAACACTGAAGCTTTCTTT.

The chain links TRBV5-1 to TRBJ1-6, with a weak D call TRBD1 (5 bases). Germline assignment: CDR1 SGHRS and CDR2 YFSETQ. This CDR3 region has 15 residues. V lost 4 bases, J lost 10 bases, and 18 bases lay in between. CDR3: CASSRVGGEGSPLHF. CDR3 nucleotides: TGCGCCAGCAGCCGCGTGGGGGGGGAAGGCTCACCCCTCCACTTT.

The chain is built from TRBV7-2 and TRBJ2-1; 7 bases match TRBD1. Germline CDR1 is SGHTA and CDR2 is FQGNSA. Trimming cost V 5 bases and J 0 bases; bases outside gene matches: 4. This CDR3 region has 15 residues. This CDR3 is CASSLQGSSYNEQFF. The CDR3, as DNA: TGTGCCAGCAGCCTACAGGGGAGCTCCTACAATGAGCAGTTCTTC. Together with reference TRBV7-2 and TRBJ2-1, the CDR3 gives the full variable domain: GAGVSQSPSNKVTEKGKDVELRCDPISGHTALYWYRQSLGQGLEFLIYFQGNSAPDKSGLPSDRFSAERTGGSVSTLTIQRTQQEDSAVYLCASSLQGSSYNEQFFGPGTRLTVL.

There are a few counts of this clone. J is TRBJ2-1 and V is TRBV5-5; TRBD2 agrees at 13 bases. Losses at the gene ends were 4 bases for V and 8 bases for J; bases not matched to a gene: 9. Per the germline V gene, CDR1 is SGHKS and CDR2 is YYEKEE (reference sequence). The CDR3 is 16 residues long. The CDR3 DNA follows: TGTGCCAGCAGCGGGGGACTAGCGGGAATACGAGATGAGCAGTTCTTC. It yields the protein CASSGGLAGIRDEQFF.

The CDR3, as DNA: TGTGCCAGCAGTACGGCGGGGGCGGCTTATTTT. The encoded protein is CASSTAGAAYF. The chain couples TRBV6-6 to TRBJ2-3; TRBD2 is a possible D gene (7 bases). The V gene's germline CDR1 is MNHNY and CDR2 SVGAGI (reference sequence). Trimming took off 5 bases at V and 15 bases at J, with 15 bases between the two ends. The CDR3 loop spans 11 amino acids.

The count of this clone is one. The rearrangement uses TRBV7-9 and TRBJ1-3; tentatively, D is TRBD1 (6 bases). The V end lost 5 bases, the J end lost 0 bases, and 11 bases lay between the germline ends. The length of the CDR3 is 15 residues. Germline V gene data show CDR1 as SEHNR and CDR2 as FQNEAQ (reference sequence). The CDR3 is CASSPGQPSGNTIYF. The CDR3, as DNA: TGTGCCAGCAGCCCCGGACAGCCCTCTGGAAACACCATATATTTT.

The gene calls are TRBV19 and TRBJ2-7; 7 nucleotides line up with TRBD2. The CDR3 runs 16 residues. V dropped 5 bases and J dropped 0; count of bases not matched to a gene: 10. Germline CDR1 reads LNHDA; CDR2 reads SQIVND (reference sequence). CDR3 loop: CASSASSGYSSYEQYF. For the CDR3, the DNA is TGTGCCAGTAGTGCCAGTAGCGGGTATAGCTCCTACGAGCAGTACTTC.

This chain links TRBV28 with TRBJ2-7, with TRBD1 matching over 8 bases. The CDR3 loop spans 14 amino acids. Germline V gives CDR1 MDHEN, CDR2 SYDVKM. Trimming took 4 bases from V and 7 from J; bases not matched to a gene: 9. The CDR3 here is CASSSGGNPVEQYF. Here the CDR3 DNA reads TGTGCCAGCAGTTCAGGGGGCAACCCCGTTGAGCAGTACTTC.

The CDR3 nucleotides are TGCGCCACCGGGACAGGGGGGAAAACTGAAGCTTTCTTT. Protein sequence: CATGTGGKTEAFF. V gene TRBV10-2 combines with J gene TRBJ1-1; the match to TRBD1 covers 11 bases. V gave up 10 bases and J gave up 5 bases; unmatched junction bases: 6. The CDR3 is 13 amino acids. Germline loops: CDR1 WSHSY, CDR2 SAAADI.

The genes are TRBV19 and TRBJ2-5; 8 positions match TRBD1. The DNA matches TRBJ2-7 better at its end, which makes the J call doubtful. In germline, CDR1 is LNHDA, CDR2 SQIVND (reference sequence). The CDR3 length is 14 residues. Here the CDR3 DNA reads TGTGCCAGTACCCCCGGGACAGGCGACTACGAGCAGTACTTC. Protein sequence: CASTPGTGDYEQYF.

The chain employs TRBV4-2 and TRBJ2-5; a possible D gene is TRBD2 (6 bases). Trimming shortened V by 2 bases and J by 0 bases, and 13 bases separated the two germline ends. Germline V lookup: CDR1 LGHNA, CDR2 YNFKEQ. The CDR3 extends over 16 amino acids. The CDR3: CASSQRGGGNQETQYF. In DNA, the CDR3 is TGTGCCAGCAGCCAACGGGGTGGAGGGAACCAAGAGACCCAGTACTTC.

This clone was seen a handful of times. The rearrangement links TRBV28 to TRBJ2-7; D is possibly TRBD2 (5 bases). Trimming removed 7 bases from V and 3 bases from J, with 10 bases in between. Germline-derived CDR1 and CDR2 are MDHEN and SYDVKM. The CDR3 consists of 12 residues. The CDR3 nucleotides read TGTGCCAGCACCCAACGGGGCTACGAGCAGTACTTC. Its protein is CASTQRGYEQYF.

CDR3 sequence reads: CASSISLRGLAGVEQYF. As DNA, the CDR3 is TGTGCCAGCAGCATTAGCCTGAGAGGACTAGCGGGAGTCGAGCAGTACTTC. The chain links TRBV7-6 to TRBJ2-7, with 13 bases fitting TRBD2. CDR1 SGHVS and CDR2 FNYEAQ come from the germline V gene. The CDR3 has 17 residues. The junction had 13 bases not matched to a gene; V was cut back by 5 bases and J by 6 bases.

With regard to this clone: A read error may account for a junction end that differs from germline. The V call is TRBV18, the J call TRBJ2-7; no clear D gene. From germline, CDR1 is KGHSH and CDR2 LQKENI. This CDR3 region has 12 residues. CDR3 region: CASFSNWAEQCF. The DNA of the CDR3 is TGTGCCAGTTTTAGTAATTGGGCCGAGCAGTGCTTC.

The chain combines TRBV2 with TRBJ2-1, with 10 bases lining up with TRBD2. J was trimmed by 0 bases and V by 4 bases; bases with no gene match: 6. Germline CDR1 and CDR2: SNHLY and FYNNEI. The CDR3 spans 17 residues. CDR3 DNA sequence: TGTGCCAGCAGTGCGTTGGCTAGCGGGAGCTCCTACAATGAGCAGTTCTTC. This translates into CASSALASGSSYNEQFF.

The rearrangement uses TRBV12-2 and TRBJ2-7; TRBD1, as called in the table, went unchecked against the DNA. TRBV12-2 corresponds to a pseudogene. The CDR3 consists of 15 residues. Written as DNA, the CDR3 is TGTGCTACCTGTCTGGGGCCACATATCCCCTACGAGCAGTACTTC. Amino acids: CATCLGPHIPYEQYF.

This chain links TRBV7-9 with TRBJ2-1, with 8 bases fitting TRBD2. Germline V gene data show CDR1 as SEHNR and CDR2 as FQNEAQ (reference sequence). The CDR3 is 16 amino acids. The junction had 8 bases not matched to a gene; V was cut back by 5 bases and J by 2 bases. This chain's CDR3 is CASSAVAGPTYNEQFF. DNA of the CDR3: TGTGCCAGCAGCGCCGTAGCGGGACCCACCTACAATGAGCAGTTCTTC.

The V gene is TRBV7-9, the J gene TRBJ1-1; D call uncertain. The germline V gene encodes CDR1 SEHNR and CDR2 FQNEAQ (reference sequence). Trimming removed 0 bases at V and 3 bases at J, with 11 bases between. CDR3 length: 15 residues. CDR3 protein: CASSLAGHRDTEAFF. The CDR3 coding sequence is TGTGCCAGCAGCTTAGCTGGGCACAGAGACACTGAAGCTTTCTTT. Variable domain in full (rest from reference TRBV7-9 and TRBJ1-1): DTGVSQNPRHKITKRGQNVTFRCDPISEHNRLYWYRQTLGQGPEFLTYFQNEAQLEKSRLLSDRFSAERPKGSFSTLEIQRTEQGDSAMYLCASSLAGHRDTEAFFGQGTRLTVV.

The chain couples TRBV28 to TRBJ1-5, with D perhaps matching TRBD1 (6 bases). V dropped 8 bases and J dropped 1 base, with 15 bases sitting between them. This CDR3 comprises 15 residues. In germline, CDR1 is MDHEN, CDR2 SYDVKM. Here the CDR3 DNA reads TGTGCCAGCTGCTCACGGACAGCCAGCAATCAGCCCCAGCATTTT. It codes for CASCSRTASNQPQHF.